This T cell receptor beta chain was observed in a study of T cells in tuberculosis. Measured with immunoSEQ multiplex PCR; TCRdb has only the in-frame clones, and not every one. The sample yields some 47,000 clones, about 95% seen once. V lost 2 bases, J lost 8 bases, and 15 bases lay in between. Germline values: CDR1 MNHEY, CDR2 SVGAGI. This CDR3 is built from 15 residues. The chain combines TRBV6-5 with TRBJ1-4, with D uncertain. The origin of this receptor is a donor aged 5-35 years with latent tuberculosis or without tuberculosis infection. The sample consisted of PBMCs. The CDR3 here is CASSYEDKVQEKLFF. In DNA, the CDR3 is TGTGCCAGCAGTTACGAAGACAAGGTCCAGGAAAAACTGTTTTTT.